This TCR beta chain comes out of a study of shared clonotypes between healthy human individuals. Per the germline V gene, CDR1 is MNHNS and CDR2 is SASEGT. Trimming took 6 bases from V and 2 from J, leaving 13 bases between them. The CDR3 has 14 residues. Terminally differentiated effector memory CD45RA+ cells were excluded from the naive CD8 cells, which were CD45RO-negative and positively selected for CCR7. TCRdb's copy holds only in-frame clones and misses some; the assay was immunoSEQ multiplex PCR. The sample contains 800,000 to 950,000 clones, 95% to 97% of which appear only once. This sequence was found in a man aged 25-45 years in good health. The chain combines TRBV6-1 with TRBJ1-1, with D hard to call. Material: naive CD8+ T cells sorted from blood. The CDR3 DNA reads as TGTGCCAGCAGCCTCGAGGGCACTAACACTGAAGCTTTCTTT. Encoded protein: CASSLEGTNTEAFF.